This T cell receptor beta chain was observed in a study of shared clonotypes between healthy human individuals (dated by TCRdb to about 2020). Some background on the complete study: The cohort included three men and a couple of women between 18 and 49 years of age. For each donor, CD4 naive and CD4 memory were each run on three plates, CD8 naive on two plates, and CD8 memory on one plate. The study deeply sequenced blood TCR repertoires of roughly five healthy adults to estimate repertoire size and the extent of clonotype sharing between individuals. To increase sequencing depth and limit assay-specific biases, different laboratories used diverse techniques to prepare libraries and sequence TCR repertoires. Each donor's leukapheresis produced roughly between roughly 0.85 and 10 billion PBMCs. Broad study findings and their caveats: Because the study included only a small number of donors, the genetic and exposure-history diversity represented was limited. Rarefaction of sorted-subset datasets indicated incomplete sequencing despite the large sequencing depth. Larger estimated clonotype richness was generally found for naive subsets than for memory subsets. Compared with non-shared clonotypes, the clonotypes found in all four sorted-subset donors had higher generation probabilities. Sharing across a handful of donors was observed for approximately 5% of naive CD4, 3.5% of naive CD8, 2.3% of memory CD4, and 0.4% of memory CD8 clonotypes. Only blood was sampled, and tissue TCR repertoires likely differ from those in blood. Pairwise subsampling led to the expectation that sequencing depth would affect the degree of clonotype sharing among donors.

Donors were healthy HIV-negative adults with no recently reported acute infections or vaccinations. Every donor was a Caucasian adult residing in Nashville, Tennessee, USA. CD8 memory samples consisted of magnetically selected CD45RO+ cells combined with CCR7-negative CD45RA+ effector memory (TemRA) cells. Blood was obtained by leukapheresis, after which PBMCs were separated by Ficoll-Histopaque density gradient centrifugation and cryopreserved in liquid nitrogen vapor phase. Analytical flow cytometry was used to check the purity and quantity of each magnetically sorted T cell population. Genomic DNA was isolated from every sorted fraction and measured by UV absorbance on a Nanodrop 2000c. About this clone itself: It lacks a known antigen. Qualities for individual bases were not recorded, and no much larger clone is one base off.

According to the germline V gene, CDR1 reads SGHVS and CDR2 reads FNYEAQ. The CDR3, from cysteine to phenylalanine, totals 15 residues. The kept DNA is CDR3 alone, 45 bases in frame from the first base. The V end loses 0 bases and the J end loses 3 bases, and a stretch of 10 bases separates them. Using the deep immunoSEQ assay, TCR CDR3 regions were amplified from genomic DNA by multiplex PCR. Extracted genomic DNA from each cell subset was spread evenly across all wells of several immunoSEQ 96-well plates, with each plate serving as a replicate. Each replicate PCR for sorted subsets received around 200 ng genomic DNA, equal to about 29,000 T cell genomes. Purified libraries were measured with a Qubit 3.0 fluorometer, size-checked on a Bioanalyzer 2100, and measured again with the KAPA Library Quantification kit. A separate single-read 150-cycle Illumina NextSeq 550 flow cell was used to sequence each immunoSEQ 96-well plate. The paper's data handling went like this. Because the immunoSEQ output held only junctional sequences and lacked quality scores, the filtering could not match the filtering applied to full-length reads. To assign V/J genes and CDR3, sequences were annotated using PyIR, a Python wrapper for IgBLAST v1.9, with IMGT germline references. Reads were removed for weak V/J assignments (E-value above 1e-6), missing CDR3, stop codons, out-of-frame junctions, or ambiguous translated residues. V3J clonotypes were defined as sequences sharing an identical inferred V gene, J gene, and CDR3 amino acid sequence. The percentage overlap between two repertoires was calculated by dividing the number of shared unique clonotypes by the size of the smaller repertoire. Repertoire richness was assessed with RTK rarefaction, the Chao1 estimator, and Recon v2.1 estimates of unobserved clonotypes. Generation probabilities were computed with OLGA for all TCRbeta clonotypes obtained by the gDNA method from four donors. In TCRdb, the immuneACCESS table is reduced to in-frame sequences with V and J assigned. These tables do not hold every clone; where another copy was compared, an unresolved V gene accounts for under half, and the others remain unexplained. The D gene and trimming were derived from the DNA, and the V and J assignments and clone size from that table. The sample has about 330,000 clones on record, about nine tenths of them singletons. The top ten constitute 15% to 20% of the sample.

This receptor was identified in a man between 18 and 29 years old in good health. The sequenced sample consisted of memory CD8+ T cells sorted from blood. The cell subset or site label corresponds to: CD45RO+ cells pooled with CCR7-negative TemRA cells. The sequence joins TRBV7-6 to TRBJ2-3, and TRBD2 may be the D gene, going by 5 matching bases. The sequenced DNA is TGTGCCAGCAGCTTAGCCGGAGGCGTAACAGATACGCAGTATTTT. This gives the protein CASSLAGGVTDTQYF.